This is a list of T cell receptor beta chains from one sample in a study of CD8 T cells in Susac syndrome. TCRdb called the immunoSEQ multiplex PCR reads again in MiXCR, with one record for every CDR3 protein. The data contain almost 450,000 distinct CDR3 sequences, approximately 85% of them singletons. The sequencing input was CD8+ T cells from PBMCs. These receptors all stem from a human donor with multiple sclerosis. Each CDR3 is given with its conserved first and last residue. D genes are given only for firm matches. A row's size may be missing; if present it is once, few, many or a size class.

>TRBJ2-1|TRBD2|few|TRBV6-6
TGTGCCAGCAGTTACCCACCCGGGACTAAATATGAGCAGTTCTTC
CASSYPPGTKYEQFF
>TRBJ1-3|-|-|TRBV6-1
TGTGCCAGCAGCCCCGATGTGGGTGACACCATATATTTT
CASSPDVGDTIYF
>TRBJ1-1|-|-|TRBV4-1
TGCGCCAGCAGCCAAGAGCCAGCGCGTGACACTGAAGCTTTCTTT
CASSQEPARDTEAFF
>TRBJ2-7|-|few|TRBV11-3
TGTGCCAGCAGCTTACCCGGGCAGGGCCACGAGCAGTACTTC
CASSLPGQGHEQYF
>TRBJ1-6|-|-|TRBV7-2
TGTGCCAGCAGCCCTAGGACTAGCTCCTATAATTCACCCCTCCACTTT
CASSPRTSSYNSPLHF
>TRBJ1-1|-|-|TRBV7-9
TGTGCCAGCAGCACCTACCAAACCCCTGAAGCTTTCTTT
CASSTYQTPEAFF
>TRBJ2-3|TRBD1|few|TRBV7-2
TGTGCCAGCAGCTCGACAGGGGCTCCACCAGATACGCAGTATTTT
CASSSTGAPPDTQYF
>TRBJ2-2|-|-|TRBV7-6
TGTGCCAGCAGCTTAGACAGGGACCTAAACACCGGGGAGCTGTTTTTT
CASSLDRDLNTGELFF
>TRBJ2-7|-|few|TRBV30
TGTGCCTTTTGCCCCGGCTCCAGCTACGAGCAGTACTTC
CAFCPGSSYEQYF
>TRBJ1-3|-|once|TRBV5-5
TGTGCCAGCATACTTGGCCAGAGCTCTGGAAACACCATATATTTT
CASILGQSSGNTIYF
>TRBJ2-3|-|few|TRBV10-1
TGCGCCAGCAGTGAGGCTTCGGGCAGCTTCCCCACAGATACGCAGTATTTT
CASSEASGSFPTDTQYF
>TRBJ2-1|TRBD1|-|TRBV19
TGTGCCAGTAGGATGGGACAGGGGGCTCTGGATGAGCAGTTCTTC
CASRMGQGALDEQFF
>TRBJ1-1|-|-|TRBV6-1
TGTGCCAGCAGTGAAGGGGTTGAGTTAAGCATGAACACTGAAGCTTTCTTT
CASSEGVELSMNTEAFF
>TRBJ2-2|TRBD2|-|TRBV7-6
TGTGCCAGCAGCTCCGGGACTAGTGAGGCCGGGGAGCTGTTTTTT
CASSSGTSEAGELFF
>TRBJ2-1|-|-|TRBV3-1
TGTGCCAGCAGCCAAGATACGGGGTTCTACAATGAGCAGTTCTTC
CASSQDTGFYNEQFF
>TRBJ1-1|-|-|TRBV30
TGTGCCTGGAGTGAACAGAAGAACACTGAAGCTTTCTTT
CAWSEQKNTEAFF
>TRBJ2-3|TRBD2|-|TRBV14
TGTGCCAGCAGCCAAGATTGGGGACTAGCGGGGGGCACAGATACGCAGTATTTT
CASSQDWGLAGGTDTQYF
>TRBJ2-1|TRBD2|-|TRBV7-9
TGTGCCAGCAGCTTAGCGACTAGCGGATTTAACAATGAGCAGTTCTTC
CASSLATSGFNNEQFF
>TRBJ2-7|TRBD1|-|TRBV27
TGTGCCAGCAGTTTGGACAGGGGTACCTACGAGCAGTACTTC
CASSLDRGTYEQYF
>TRBJ2-5|-|few|TRBV13
TGTGCCAGCAGCCCTGGACAAAGGGAGACCCAGTACTTC
CASSPGQRETQYF